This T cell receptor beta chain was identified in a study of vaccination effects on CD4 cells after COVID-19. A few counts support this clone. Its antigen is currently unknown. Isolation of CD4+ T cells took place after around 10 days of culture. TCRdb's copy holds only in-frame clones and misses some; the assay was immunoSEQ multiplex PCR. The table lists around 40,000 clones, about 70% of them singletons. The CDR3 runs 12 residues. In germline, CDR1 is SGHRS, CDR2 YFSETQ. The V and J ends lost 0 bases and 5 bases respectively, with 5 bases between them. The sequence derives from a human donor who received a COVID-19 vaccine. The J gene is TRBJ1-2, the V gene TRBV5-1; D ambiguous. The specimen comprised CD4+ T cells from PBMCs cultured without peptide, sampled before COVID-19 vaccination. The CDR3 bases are TGCGCCAGCAGCTTGGACACTTATGGCTACACCTTC. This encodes CASSLDTYGYTF.